The present T cell receptor beta chain was sequenced within a study of T-cell reconstitution after alpha-beta-depleted transplantation in children. Unique molecular identifiers were incorporated into the prepared TCRbeta library. MiXCR was run by TCRdb on the PCR reads, yielding one entry per CDR3 protein. The data show 700,000 to 950,000 distinct CDR3 sequences, about 16% seen once. This CDR3 spans 13 amino acids. Trimming stripped 3 bases from V and 10 bases from J, with 16 bases between. Germline values: CDR1 SEHNR, CDR2 FQNEAQ (reference sequence). Findings and caveats of the study: Where some patients showed high TCRbeta diversity at day 60, it came from recipient T cells and thymic progenitors that had survived. T-cell counts and diversity were attributed mostly to newly produced T cells one year after transplant. Expanded clones from the graft, numbering several hundred, reportedly supplied alpha-beta T cells about two months after transplant.

A note on this clonotype: Its antigen is not known.

The receptor comes from a male patient younger than 18 who had a stem cell transplant for acute lymphoblastic leukemia, so the T cells may come from the graft donor. The specimen comprised PBMCs, mostly from graft donor cells, sampled 360 days after TCRalphabeta/CD19-depleted stem cell transplant. The chain uses TRBV7-9 and TRBJ2-7; a weak D match, TRBD2 (6 bases). CDR3 nucleotides: TGTGCCAGCAGCTTTGGGACCGGGACTGCTCAGTACTTC. Translating gives CASSFGTGTAQYF.